The source of this T cell receptor beta chain is a study of T cell responses to AZD1222 COVID-19 vaccine. Study observations and caveats: Regions 160-218 and 743-854 dominated among vaccine-associated CD4 TCRs spanning spike.

Some clones are missing from TCRdb's copy, which holds only in-frame ones; the method was immunoSEQ multiplex PCR. The table includes some 95,000 clones, about 86% detected once. As concerns this clone: Antigen: not known.

Germline assignment: CDR1 GTSNPN and CDR2 SVGIG (reference sequence). Trimming removed 3 bases at V and 2 bases at J, with 10 bases between. The CDR3 is made up of 13 amino acids. The specimen comprised peripheral blood, sampled on day 0 of AZD1222 vaccination. The chain is built from TRBV30 and TRBJ1-2, with D hard to call. This clonotype was obtained from an adult in good health. The CDR3 DNA reads as TGTGCCTGGAGCCAAAGAGAGAACTATGGCTACACCTTC. It encodes CAWSQRENYGYTF.